Sequencing of this TCR beta chain was carried out in a study of cytomegalovirus exposure and HLA in healthy donors. Study-level points and caveats: Later analysis associated a missense DCLRE1C variant with TCR beta V- and J-gene trimming. Donors belonging to an Asian-associated ancestry cluster reportedly showed fewer N-insertions in productive TCRs than the roughly 670-donor mean, according to what a later analysis found. HLA-A and HLA-B allele assignments for most subjects were reportedly predicted accurately using TCR beta sequences.

The V gene lost 7 bases and the J gene lost 6 bases, with 19 bases spanning the gap. Germline CDR1 is MDHEN and CDR2 is SYDVKM. CDR3 length: 15 amino acids. Remarks on this clone: Its antigen remains unidentified.

13 Jbeta primers and 60 Vbeta primers were used for the PCR. The data were produced by immunoSEQ multiplex PCR, yet TCRdb's version contains in-frame clones alone and is incomplete. This sample has roughly 130,000 clones, with roughly four fifths found just once. This rearrangement joins TRBV28 to TRBJ1-5; tentative D call: TRBD1 (5 bases). The receptor was derived from a woman in her fifties or sixties in good health and CMV-seronegative. Source material: PBMCs. CDR3 region: CASKNGGGEGQPQHF. CDR3 nucleotide sequence: TGTGCCAGCAAGAACGGGGGAGGGGAGGGTCAGCCCCAGCATTTT.